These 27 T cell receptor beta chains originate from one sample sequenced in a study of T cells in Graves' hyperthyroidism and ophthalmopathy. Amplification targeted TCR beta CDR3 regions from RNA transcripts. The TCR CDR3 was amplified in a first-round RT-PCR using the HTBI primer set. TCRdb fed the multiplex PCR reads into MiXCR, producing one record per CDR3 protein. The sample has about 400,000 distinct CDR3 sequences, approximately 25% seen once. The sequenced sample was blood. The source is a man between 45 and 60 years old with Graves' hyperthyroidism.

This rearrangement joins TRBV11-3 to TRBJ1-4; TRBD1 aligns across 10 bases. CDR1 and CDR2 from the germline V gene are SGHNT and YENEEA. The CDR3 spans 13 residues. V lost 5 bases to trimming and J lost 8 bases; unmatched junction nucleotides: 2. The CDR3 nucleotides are TGTGCCAGCAGCCGGGGACAGGGGGAAAAACTGTTTTTT. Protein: CASSRGQGEKLFF.

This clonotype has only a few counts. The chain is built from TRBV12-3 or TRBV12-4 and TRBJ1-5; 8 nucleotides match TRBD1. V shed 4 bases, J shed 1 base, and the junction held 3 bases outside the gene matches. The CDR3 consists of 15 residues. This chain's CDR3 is CASSYRGGSNQPQHF. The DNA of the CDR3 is TGTGCCAGCAGTTACAGGGGGGGGAGCAATCAGCCCCAGCATTTT.

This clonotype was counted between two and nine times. The CDR3 protein is CASSVTAGELFF. For the CDR3, the DNA is TGTGCCAGCAGCGTTACGGCCGGGGAGCTGTTTTTT. The chain joins TRBV13 to TRBJ2-2; D is uncertain. The CDR3 contains 12 residues. The germline V gene encodes CDR1 PRHDT and CDR2 FYEKMQ (reference sequence). Deletions cut 5 bases from V and 6 bases from J, with 7 bases between.

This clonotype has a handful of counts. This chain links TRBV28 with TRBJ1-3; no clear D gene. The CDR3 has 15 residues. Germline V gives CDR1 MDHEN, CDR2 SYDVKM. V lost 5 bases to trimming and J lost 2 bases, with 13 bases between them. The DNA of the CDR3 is TGTGCCAGCAGTGAAACGGACGGGGCTGGAAACACCATATATTTT. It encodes CASSETDGAGNTIYF.

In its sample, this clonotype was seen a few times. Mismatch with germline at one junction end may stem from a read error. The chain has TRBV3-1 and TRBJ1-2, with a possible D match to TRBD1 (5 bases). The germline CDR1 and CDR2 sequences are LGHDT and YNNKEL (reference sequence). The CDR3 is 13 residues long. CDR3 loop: CAGSQAGFGAYTF. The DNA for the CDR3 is TGTGCCGGCAGCCAAGCAGGGTTTGGGGCCTACACCTTC.

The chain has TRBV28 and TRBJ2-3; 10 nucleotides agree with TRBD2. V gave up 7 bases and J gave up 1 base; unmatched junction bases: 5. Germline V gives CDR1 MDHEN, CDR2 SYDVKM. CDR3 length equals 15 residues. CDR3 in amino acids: CASKLAGPGTDTQYF. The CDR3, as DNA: TGTGCCAGCAAACTAGCGGGACCCGGCACAGATACGCAGTATTTT.

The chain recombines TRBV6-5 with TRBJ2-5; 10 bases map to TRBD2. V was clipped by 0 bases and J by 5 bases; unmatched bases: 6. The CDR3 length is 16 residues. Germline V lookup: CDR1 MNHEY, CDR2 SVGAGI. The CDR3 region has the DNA TGTGCCAGCAGTTACTCTCCTAGCGGGAGAAGGGAGACCCAGTACTTC. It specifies CASSYSPSGRRETQYF.

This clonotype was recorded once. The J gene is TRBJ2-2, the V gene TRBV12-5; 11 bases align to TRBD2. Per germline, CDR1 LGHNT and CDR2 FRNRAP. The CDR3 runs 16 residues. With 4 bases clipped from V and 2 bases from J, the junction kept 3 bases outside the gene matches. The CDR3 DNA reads TGTGCTAGTGGTTCGGGACTAGCGGAAAACACCGGGGAGCTGTTTTTT. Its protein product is CASGSGLAENTGELFF. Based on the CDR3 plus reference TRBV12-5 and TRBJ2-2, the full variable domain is DARVTQTPRHKVTEMGQEVTMRCQPILGHNTVFWYRQTMMQGLELLAYFRNRAPLDDSGMPKDRFSAEMPDATLATLKIQPSEPRDSAVYFCASGSGLAENTGELFFGEGSRLTVL.

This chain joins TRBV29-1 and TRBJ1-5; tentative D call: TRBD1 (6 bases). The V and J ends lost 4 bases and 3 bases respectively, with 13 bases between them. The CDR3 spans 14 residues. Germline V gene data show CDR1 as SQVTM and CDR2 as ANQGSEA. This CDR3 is CSVGSRGINQPQHF. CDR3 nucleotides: TGCAGCGTTGGCAGCAGGGGTATCAATCAGCCCCAGCATTTT.

CDR3 DNA sequence: TGTGCCAGCAGCCAAGATTTAACAGGGGGAAACTATGGCTACACCTTC. This gives the protein CASSQDLTGGNYGYTF. The chain is built from TRBV3-1 and TRBJ1-2; 8 bases agree with TRBD1. CDR1 LGHDT and CDR2 YNNKEL come from the germline V gene (reference sequence). Trimming cost V 0 bases and J 2 bases; bases outside gene matches: 5. The CDR3 contains 16 residues.

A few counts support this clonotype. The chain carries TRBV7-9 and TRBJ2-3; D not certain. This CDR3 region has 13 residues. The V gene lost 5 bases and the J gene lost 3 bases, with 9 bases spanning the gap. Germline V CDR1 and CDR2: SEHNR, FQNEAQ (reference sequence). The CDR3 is CASSTDGTDTQYF. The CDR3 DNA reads TGTGCCAGCAGCACCGACGGTACAGATACGCAGTATTTT.

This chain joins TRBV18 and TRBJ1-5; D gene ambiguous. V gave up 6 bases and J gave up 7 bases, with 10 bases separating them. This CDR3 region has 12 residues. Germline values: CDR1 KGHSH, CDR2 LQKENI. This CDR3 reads CASSVTLQPQHF. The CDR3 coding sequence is TGTGCCAGCTCCGTTACTTTACAGCCCCAGCATTTT.

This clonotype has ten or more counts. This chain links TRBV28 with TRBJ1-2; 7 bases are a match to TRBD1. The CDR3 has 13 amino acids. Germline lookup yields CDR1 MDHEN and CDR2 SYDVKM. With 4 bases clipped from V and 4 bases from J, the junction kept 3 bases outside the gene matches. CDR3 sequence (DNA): TGTGCCAGCAGTTGGGACAGTCTCTATGGCTACACCTTC. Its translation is CASSWDSLYGYTF.

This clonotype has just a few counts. The CDR3 spells CASSPAPSTDTQYF. Here the CDR3 DNA reads TGTGCCAGCTCACCTGCTCCCAGCACAGATACGCAGTATTTT. The chain carries TRBV18 and TRBJ2-3; D gene uncertain. The CDR3 length is 14 residues. In germline, CDR1 is KGHSH, CDR2 LQKENI. V dropped 3 bases and J dropped 0 bases, with 7 bases sitting between them. The complete variable domain, with remaining parts taken from reference TRBV18 and TRBJ2-3, reads NAGVMQNPRHLVRRRGQEARLRCSPMKGHSHVYWYRQLPEEGLKFMVYLQKENIIDESGMPKERFSAEFPKEGPSILRIQQVVRGDSAAYFCASSPAPSTDTQYFGPGTRLTVL.

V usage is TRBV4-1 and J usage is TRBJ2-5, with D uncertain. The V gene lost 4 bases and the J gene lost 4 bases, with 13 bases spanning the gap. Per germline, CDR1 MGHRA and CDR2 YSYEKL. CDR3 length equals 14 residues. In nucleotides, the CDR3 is TGCGCCAGCAGCCCACACTCGGAACGAGAGACCCAGTACTTC. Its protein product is CASSPHSERETQYF.

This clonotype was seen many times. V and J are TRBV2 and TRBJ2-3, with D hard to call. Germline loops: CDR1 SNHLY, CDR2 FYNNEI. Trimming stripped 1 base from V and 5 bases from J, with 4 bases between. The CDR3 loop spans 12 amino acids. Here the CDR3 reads CASSEVEDTQYF. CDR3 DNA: TGTGCCAGCAGTGAAGTGGAAGATACGCAGTATTTT.

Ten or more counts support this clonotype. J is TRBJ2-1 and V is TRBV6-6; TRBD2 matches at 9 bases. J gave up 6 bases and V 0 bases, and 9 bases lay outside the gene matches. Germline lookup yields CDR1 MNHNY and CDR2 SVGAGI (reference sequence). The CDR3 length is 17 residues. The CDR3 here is CASSYSRALAGINEQFF. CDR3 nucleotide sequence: TGTGCCAGCAGTTACTCGAGGGCACTAGCGGGCATCAATGAGCAGTTCTTC.

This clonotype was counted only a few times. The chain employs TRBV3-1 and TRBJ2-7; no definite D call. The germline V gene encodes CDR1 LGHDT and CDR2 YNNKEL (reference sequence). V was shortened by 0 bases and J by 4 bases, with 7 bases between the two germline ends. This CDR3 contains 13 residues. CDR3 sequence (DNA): TGTGCCAGCAGCCAAGATTGGCGATACGAGCAGTACTTC. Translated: CASSQDWRYEQYF.

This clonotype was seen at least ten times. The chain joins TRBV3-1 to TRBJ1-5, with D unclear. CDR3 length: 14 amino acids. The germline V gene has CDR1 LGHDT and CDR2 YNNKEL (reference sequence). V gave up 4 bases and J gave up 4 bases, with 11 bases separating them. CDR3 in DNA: TGTGCCAGCAGCCTCTCCGGGTGGAATCAGCCCCAGCATTTT. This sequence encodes CASSLSGWNQPQHF.

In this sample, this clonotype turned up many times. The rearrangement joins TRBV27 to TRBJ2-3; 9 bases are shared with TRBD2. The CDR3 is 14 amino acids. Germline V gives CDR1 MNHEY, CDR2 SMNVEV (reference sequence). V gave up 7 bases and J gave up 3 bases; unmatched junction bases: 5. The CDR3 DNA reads TGTGCCAGCACCTATAGCGGGGGAACAGATACGCAGTATTTT. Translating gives CASTYSGGTDTQYF.

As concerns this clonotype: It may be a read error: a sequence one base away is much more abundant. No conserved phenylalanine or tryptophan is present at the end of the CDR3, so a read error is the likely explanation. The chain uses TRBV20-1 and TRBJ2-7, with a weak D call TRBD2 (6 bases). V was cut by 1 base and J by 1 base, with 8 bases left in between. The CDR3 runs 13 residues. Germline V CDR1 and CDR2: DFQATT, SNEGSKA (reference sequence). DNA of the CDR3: TGCAGTGCTAGAGGCGGGGATTCCTACGAGCAGTACCTC. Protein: CSARGGDSYEQYL.

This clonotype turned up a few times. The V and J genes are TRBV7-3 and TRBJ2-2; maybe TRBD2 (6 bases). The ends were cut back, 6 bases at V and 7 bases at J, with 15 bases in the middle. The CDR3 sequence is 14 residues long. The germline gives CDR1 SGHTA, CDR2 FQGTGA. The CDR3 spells CASSRDLLIGELFF. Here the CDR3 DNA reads TGTGCCAGCAGTAGGGACTTACTGATCGGGGAGCTGTTTTTT.

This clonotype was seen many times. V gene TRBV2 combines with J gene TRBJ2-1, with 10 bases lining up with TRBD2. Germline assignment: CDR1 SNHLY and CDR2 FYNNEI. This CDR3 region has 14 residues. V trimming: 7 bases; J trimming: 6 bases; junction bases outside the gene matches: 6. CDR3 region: CASTLAGAGNEQFF. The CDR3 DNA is TGTGCCAGCACTCTAGCGGGAGCGGGCAATGAGCAGTTCTTC.

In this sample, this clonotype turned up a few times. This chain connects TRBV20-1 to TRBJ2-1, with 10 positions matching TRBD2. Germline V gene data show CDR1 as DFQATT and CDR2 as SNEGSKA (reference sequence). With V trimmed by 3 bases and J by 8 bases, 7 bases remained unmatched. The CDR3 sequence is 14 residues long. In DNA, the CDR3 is TGCAGTGCTAGTGCTCTAGCGGGAGTTGATGAGCAGTTCTTC. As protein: CSASALAGVDEQFF.

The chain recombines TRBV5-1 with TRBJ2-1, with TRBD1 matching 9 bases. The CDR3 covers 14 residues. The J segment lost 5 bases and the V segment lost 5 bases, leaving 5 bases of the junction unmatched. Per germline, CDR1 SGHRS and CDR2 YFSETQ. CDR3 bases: TGCGCCAGCAGATGGGACAGGGAACACAATGAGCAGTTCTTC. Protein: CASRWDREHNEQFF.

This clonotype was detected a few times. The CDR3 spells CASSLYTGAHEQYF. The CDR3 DNA sequence: TGCGCCAGCAGCTTGTATACGGGGGCCCACGAGCAGTACTTC. The V gene is TRBV5-1, the J gene TRBJ2-7; tentatively, D is TRBD1 or TRBD2 (6 bases each). This CDR3 has 14 amino acids. The germline V and J ends were trimmed by 1 base and 5 bases, with 13 bases remaining between them. Germline CDR1 SGHRS, CDR2 YFSETQ. Full variable domain (rest looked up from reference TRBV5-1 and TRBJ2-7): KAGVTQTPRYLIKTRGQQVTLSCSPISGHRSVSWYQQTPGQGLQFLFEYFSETQRNKGNFPGRFSGRQFSNSRSEMNVSTLELGDSALYLCASSLYTGAHEQYFGPGTRLTVT.

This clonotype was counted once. The CDR3 nucleotides are TGCGCCAGCAGCTTGGGAGCTGCAGGGAATTTAGGAGTCCCCTACGAGCAGTACTTC. It encodes CASSLGAAGNLGVPYEQYF. V gene TRBV5-1 combines with J gene TRBJ2-7; TRBD1 might be the D (5 bases). CDR1 and CDR2 (germline): SGHRS, YFSETQ. Trimming removed 0 bases at V and 2 bases at J, with 24 bases between. The CDR3 spans 19 residues.